This T cell receptor (beta chain) derives from a study of T cell clones after liver transplantation. In the study overall: Tolerance: complete withdrawal held at least one year, liver enzymes staying within twice normal.

A note on this clone: Its antigen remains unidentified.

Data came from immunoSEQ multiplex PCR; TCRdb stores just in-frame clones and leaves some out. The table has about 11,000 clones, 71% seen once. Germline values: CDR1 MNHEY, CDR2 SMNVEV (reference sequence). The CDR3 loop spans 18 amino acids. The ends lost 5 bases at V and 1 base at J; junction bases unmatched: 13. CD3+CD4+ and CD3+CD8+ cells were FACS-sorted from thawed unstimulated PBMCs. The study's findings and limits: Post-transplant, graft-donor-reactive CD4 TCRbeta sequences in blood dropped significantly in 5 of 8 subjects. Graft donor-reactive T cells possibly entered the graft instead of undergoing deletion.

The chain carries TRBV27 and TRBJ1-5; 8 bases match TRBD1. This clonotype originated in a human patient who received a liver transplant. T cells may partly derive from the graft donor. Source: CD4+ T cells from blood, taken 32 months after liver transplant. CDR3 amino acids: CASSVLPTGGGSNQPQHF. The CDR3 DNA reads as TGTGCCAGCAGTGTCTTACCTACAGGGGGTGGGAGCAATCAGCCCCAGCATTTT.